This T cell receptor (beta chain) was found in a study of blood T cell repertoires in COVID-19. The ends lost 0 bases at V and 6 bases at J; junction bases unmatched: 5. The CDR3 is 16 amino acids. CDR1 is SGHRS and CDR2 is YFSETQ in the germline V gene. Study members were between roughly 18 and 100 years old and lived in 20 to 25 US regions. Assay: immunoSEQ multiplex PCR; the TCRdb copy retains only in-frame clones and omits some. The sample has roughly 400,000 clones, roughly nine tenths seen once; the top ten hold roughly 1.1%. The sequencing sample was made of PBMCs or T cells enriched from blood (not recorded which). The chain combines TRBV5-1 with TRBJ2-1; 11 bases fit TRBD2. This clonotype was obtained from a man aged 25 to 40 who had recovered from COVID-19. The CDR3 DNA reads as TGCGCCAGCAGCTTGGTAGGGACTAGCGGACTCAATGAGCAGTTCTTC. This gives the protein CASSLVGTSGLNEQFF. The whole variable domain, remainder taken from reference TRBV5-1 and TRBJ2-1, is KAGVTQTPRYLIKTRGQQVTLSCSPISGHRSVSWYQQTPGQGLQFLFEYFSETQRNKGNFPGRFSGRQFSNSRSEMNVSTLELGDSALYLCASSLVGTSGLNEQFFGPGTRLTVL.